These 31 T cell receptor beta chains originate from one sample sequenced in a study of molecular identifiers for immune sequencing clone quantification. TCRdb ran MiXCR on the PCR reads and lists one entry per CDR3 protein. Seen here are about 330,000 distinct CDR3 sequences, about 23% observed once, and the top ten hold around 0.74%. Sequencing input: naive CD8+ T cells from blood, with Jurkat cell RNA spiked in. The subset was: FACS-sorted CD8+CD4-CCR7+CD45RA+ naive T cells. These receptors were collected from a human donor in good health. Some libraries in this study had Jurkat cell RNA spiked in.

For this clonotype: A read error may be the cause here, since a much bigger clone is one base away. The chain couples TRBV6-2 or TRBV6-3 to TRBJ2-4; 7 bases fit TRBD1. The CDR3 covers 15 residues. Losses at the gene ends were 7 bases for V and 7 bases for J; bases not matched to a gene: 13. Germline V gene sequence: CDR1 MNHEY, CDR2 SVGEGT. CDR3 region: CASNSGTAIWNIQYF. The CDR3 coding sequence is TGTGCCAGCAACTCCGGGACAGCCATCTGGAACATTCAGTACTTC.

J is TRBJ2-5 and V is TRBV9, with 11 bases aligning to TRBD1. The ends lost 3 bases at V and 2 bases at J; junction bases unmatched: 6. This CDR3 has 16 amino acids. Germline CDR1 and CDR2: SGDLS and YYNGEE. The DNA of the CDR3 is TGTGCCAGCAGCGCCCGGGACAGGGGGAGTCAAGAGACCCAGTACTTC. This translates into CASSARDRGSQETQYF.

This chain joins TRBV14 and TRBJ2-7, with unresolved D. Trimming took 3 bases from V and 7 from J, leaving 13 bases between them. Germline CDR1 is SGHDN and CDR2 is FVKESK. CDR3 length: 13 amino acids. This CDR3 is CASSQLGGWEQYF. CDR3 bases: TGTGCCAGCAGCCAGTTGGGCGGTTGGGAGCAGTACTTC.

There are a few counts of this clonotype. The rearrangement joins TRBV30 to TRBJ2-3; D possibly corresponds to TRBD2 (5 bases). Germline V gene data show CDR1 as GTSNPN and CDR2 as SVGIG (reference sequence). The CDR3 is 12 residues long. V was clipped by 5 bases and J by 5 bases, with 11 bases between them. The CDR3 region is CAWATRLDTQYF. In nucleotides, the CDR3 is TGTGCCTGGGCCACTAGGCTAGATACGCAGTATTTT.

This clonotype occurred a few times. J is TRBJ2-7 and V is TRBV7-9; D is possibly TRBD1 (6 bases). The germline V gene has CDR1 SEHNR and CDR2 FQNEAQ (reference sequence). This CDR3 region has 13 residues. Trimming removed 0 bases from V and 5 bases from J, with 8 bases in between. The CDR3, as DNA: TGTGCCAGCAGCTTAGCACAGGGCCACGAGCAGTACTTC. Amino acid sequence: CASSLAQGHEQYF.

This clonotype occurred a few times. The chain is built from TRBV7-2 and TRBJ2-7; TRBD2 matches at 11 bases. The CDR3 length is 15 residues. From germline, CDR1 is SGHTA and CDR2 FQGNSA. Trimming at V came to 0 bases and at J to 3 bases, leaving 1 base not matched to a gene. In DNA form, the CDR3 reads TGTGCCAGCAGCTTAGCGACTAGCGGGAACTACGAGCAGTACTTC. This gives the protein CASSLATSGNYEQYF.

The CDR3 nucleotides are TGTGCCAGCTCACTGCACATCACAGATACGCAGTATTTT. Protein: CASSLHITDTQYF. V gene TRBV18 combines with J gene TRBJ2-3; D unclear. The CDR3 consists of 13 residues. CDR1 and CDR2 (germline): KGHSH, LQKENI. The V gene lost 4 bases and the J gene lost 2 bases, with 7 bases spanning the gap. Combining the CDR3 with reference TRBV18 and TRBJ2-3 gives the whole variable domain NAGVMQNPRHLVRRRGQEARLRCSPMKGHSHVYWYRQLPEEGLKFMVYLQKENIIDESGMPKERFSAEFPKEGPSILRIQQVVRGDSAAYFCASSLHITDTQYFGPGTRLTVL.

This clonotype was found many times. J is TRBJ1-4 and V is TRBV5-1; D ambiguous. The V and J ends lost 0 bases and 4 bases respectively, with 10 bases between them. CDR1 and CDR2 from the germline V gene are SGHRS and YFSETQ. The CDR3 extends over 15 amino acids. CDR3 sequence: CASSLENRVNEKLFF. CDR3 DNA: TGCGCCAGCAGCTTGGAGAACAGAGTTAATGAAAAACTGTTTTTT. Using reference TRBV5-1 and TRBJ1-4 for the parts outside the CDR3, the full variable domain is KAGVTQTPRYLIKTRGQQVTLSCSPISGHRSVSWYQQTPGQGLQFLFEYFSETQRNKGNFPGRFSGRQFSNSRSEMNVSTLELGDSALYLCASSLENRVNEKLFFGSGTQLSVL.

Details on this clonotype: The junction shows a germline mismatch at one end, possibly a read error. The chain recombines TRBV29-1 with TRBJ2-2; D is tentatively TRBD1 or TRBD2 (5 bases each). This CDR3 contains 14 residues. CDR1 and CDR2 (germline): SQVTM, ANQGSEA. CDR3 amino acids: CSVGSDRGTGELLF. In DNA, the CDR3 is TGCAGCGTAGGGTCTGACCGGGGCACCGGGGAGCTGCTTTTT.

At least ten counts were recorded for this clonotype. This chain uses TRBV30 with TRBJ2-5, with D unresolved. V lost 4 bases and J 5 bases, leaving 14 bases between the germline ends. Germline CDR1 is GTSNPN and CDR2 is SVGIG (reference sequence). The CDR3 runs 13 residues. CDR3 DNA sequence: TGTGCCTGGACGCCTGATACTATTGAGACCCAGTACTTC. Translation: CAWTPDTIETQYF.

This clonotype has a count of ten or more. The chain employs TRBV29-1 and TRBJ2-7; the D is unclear. Germline V gene lookup returns CDR1 SQVTM and CDR2 ANQGSEA. The CDR3 is 12 residues long. The germline V and J ends were trimmed by 4 bases and 0 bases, with 7 bases remaining between them. The DNA for the CDR3 is TGCAGCGTTGTAGGGATCTCCTACGAGCAGTACTTC. As protein: CSVVGISYEQYF.

This clonotype was detected many times. The chain is built from TRBV2 and TRBJ2-6, with D maybe TRBD2 (6 bases). CDR1 and CDR2 from the germline V gene are SNHLY and FYNNEI. There are 17 residues in the CDR3. V was trimmed by 8 bases and J by 1 base, leaving 18 bases between them. Here the CDR3 DNA reads TGTGCCAGCGGAACGTCGGGGGTGGGGTCTGGGGCCAACGTCCTGACTTTC. It yields the protein CASGTSGVGSGANVLTF.

The chain has TRBV24-1 and TRBJ2-3; TRBD1 aligns across 10 bases. Germline loops: CDR1 KGHDR, CDR2 SFDVKD. V was clipped by 4 bases and J by 2 bases; unmatched bases: 5. CDR3 length: 16 residues. The DNA for the CDR3 is TGTGCCACCAGTGAACGGGACAGGGGTGACACAGATACGCAGTATTTT. Residues: CATSERDRGDTDTQYF.

This clonotype was observed at least ten times. CDR3 sequence reads: CASSSHPTVTEAFF. The CDR3 region has the DNA TGTGCCAGCAGCTCTCACCCGACAGTCACTGAAGCTTTCTTT. This chain connects TRBV7-8 to TRBJ1-1; the D gene is possibly TRBD1 (5 bases). Trimming stripped 4 bases from V and 4 bases from J, with 13 bases between. Germline-derived CDR1 and CDR2 are SGHVS and FQNEAQ. This CDR3 region has 14 residues.

The rearrangement joins TRBV19 to TRBJ2-1, with D possibly matching TRBD2 (6 bases). The germline gives CDR1 LNHDA, CDR2 SQIVND (reference sequence). Trimming took 1 base from V and 1 from J, leaving 11 bases between them. The CDR3 covers 16 residues. The CDR3 DNA follows: TGTGCCAGTAGTATAGGTTCCGGGGGTTCCTACAATGAGCAGTTCTTC. This gives the protein CASSIGSGGSYNEQFF.

This clonotype was detected a few times. This chain joins TRBV5-1 and TRBJ2-7; 8 bases are shared with TRBD2. CDR1 is SGHRS, CDR2 YFSETQ, per germline. The CDR3 is made up of 14 amino acids. With V trimmed by 3 bases and J by 3 bases, 5 bases remained unmatched. CDR3 bases: TGCGCCAGCAGCTCGGGGGGGACGGACTACGAGCAGTACTTC. This gives the protein CASSSGGTDYEQYF.

The gene calls are TRBV12-3 or TRBV12-4 and TRBJ2-7, with a possible D match to TRBD1 (5 bases). V was pared by 6 bases and J by 6 bases, with 15 bases between. The CDR3 sequence is 13 residues long. The CDR3 reads CASSSDMSSEQYF. CDR3 nucleotide sequence: TGTGCCAGCAGCTCGGACATGAGCTCCGAGCAGTACTTC.

The table lists this clonotype with a few counts. The J gene is TRBJ2-3, the V gene TRBV20-1, with D possibly called TRBD1 or TRBD2 (5 bases each). The CDR3 covers 13 residues. Germline CDR1 reads DFQATT; CDR2 reads SNEGSKA (reference sequence). The ends were cut back, 7 bases at V and 4 bases at J, with 15 bases in the middle. DNA for the CDR3: TGCAGTGGTTCAGGGACGCTCTCAGATACGCAGTATTTT. Residues: CSGSGTLSDTQYF.

The chain recombines TRBV5-3 with TRBJ1-3, with 10 nucleotides matching TRBD1. TRBV5-3 is designated an ORF whose function remains uncertain. This CDR3 region has 15 residues. This CDR3 reads CVSSYGTGAGNTIYF. Here the CDR3 DNA reads TGTGTCAGCAGCTACGGGACAGGGGCTGGAAACACCATATATTTT.

This clonotype is a singleton in its sample. This chain's CDR3 is CARRPPYGTQYF. The CDR3 region has the DNA TGCGCCCGCCGCCCCCCGTATGGGACCCAGTACTTC. This chain uses TRBV4-1 with TRBJ2-5; no clear D gene. Germline loops: CDR1 MGHRA, CDR2 YSYEKL. This CDR3 region has 12 residues. V was clipped by 11 bases and J by 7 bases, with 17 bases between them.

Comment on this clonotype: Being one base from a much bigger clone, this may be a read error. This sequence joins TRBV7-2 and TRBJ1-6, with a weak D call TRBD1 (6 bases). The length of the CDR3 is 13 residues. V was trimmed by 7 bases and J by 11 bases, leaving 15 bases between them. CDR1 and CDR2 from the germline V gene are SGHTA and FQGNSA. The CDR3 DNA follows: TGTGCCAGCACGGCGGGGGCAGGCACACCCCTCCACTTT. The encoded protein is CASTAGAGTPLHF. Using reference TRBV7-2 and TRBJ1-6 for the parts outside the CDR3, the full variable domain is GAGVSQSPSNKVTEKGKDVELRCDPISGHTALYWYRQSLGQGLEFLIYFQGNSAPDKSGLPSDRFSAERTGGSVSTLTIQRTQQEDSAVYLCASTAGAGTPLHFGNGTRLTVT.

In its sample, this clonotype was seen many times. The chain links TRBV19 to TRBJ1-1, with D hard to call. V was trimmed by 2 bases and J by 1 base, leaving 5 bases between them. The CDR3 runs to 13 residues. Germline-derived CDR1 and CDR2 are LNHDA and SQIVND (reference sequence). Here the CDR3 DNA reads TGTGCCAGTAGTATATCGGGGAACACTGAAGCTTTCTTT. Translation: CASSISGNTEAFF. Looking up the rest from reference TRBV19 and TRBJ1-1 gives the full variable domain: DGGITQSPKYLFRKEGQNVTLSCEQNLNHDAMYWYRQDPGQGLRLIYYSQIVNDFQKGDIAEGYSVSREKKESFPLTVTSAQKNPTAFYLCASSISGNTEAFFGQGTRLTVV.

This chain links TRBV6-2 or TRBV6-3 with TRBJ2-3, with 9 bases identical to TRBD1. Germline CDR1 and CDR2: MNHEY and SVGEGT. This CDR3 is built from 15 residues. V shed 8 bases, J shed 3 bases, and the junction held 9 bases outside the gene matches. The CDR3 DNA follows: TGTGCCAGCCAGGGGACAGGGACGAGTACAGATACGCAGTATTTT. Amino acids: CASQGTGTSTDTQYF.

This clonotype was detected ten times or more. The CDR3 loop is CASSLDYEQYF. The CDR3 DNA follows: TGTGCCAGCAGTTTGGACTACGAGCAGTACTTC. The chain has TRBV6-6 and TRBJ2-7; D unclear. V was trimmed by 4 bases and J by 3 bases, leaving 4 bases between them. Germline V CDR1 and CDR2: MNHNY, SVGAGI (reference sequence). The CDR3 has 11 residues.

This chain links TRBV4-1 with TRBJ2-5, with 8 bases that match TRBD1. This CDR3 has 16 residues. Germline CDR1 MGHRA, CDR2 YSYEKL. Trimming cost V 1 base and J 2 bases; bases outside gene matches: 6. DNA for the CDR3: TGCGCCAGCAGCCAAGCCGACAGGGGAAGGCAAGAGACCCAGTACTTC. It translates to CASSQADRGRQETQYF.

On this clonotype itself: With a much larger clone just one base away, this may be a read error. The V and J genes are TRBV7-9 and TRBJ2-7; D possibly matches TRBD1 or TRBD2 (6 bases each). CDR3 length: 16 residues. V dropped 4 bases and J dropped 4 bases, with 20 bases sitting between them. Germline V CDR1 and CDR2: SEHNR, FQNEAQ (reference sequence). CDR3 coding DNA: TGTGCCAGCAGCTACGCCGGGCCAGGGGACTGGTACGAGCAGTACTTC. This translates into CASSYAGPGDWYEQYF.

This clonotype was counted once. A clone one base away is much larger, so this may be a read error. The rearrangement joins TRBV4-3 to TRBJ2-6; D is possibly TRBD1 (5 bases). The CDR3 length is 15 residues. CDR1 is LGHNA, CDR2 YSLEER, per germline. The CDR3 here is CAAAPWYSGANVPTF. CDR3 sequence (DNA): TGCGCCGCCGCCCCTTGGTACTCTGGGGCCAACGTCCCGACTTTC.

Many counts were recorded for this clonotype. V gene TRBV4-1 combines with J gene TRBJ1-5, with D perhaps matching TRBD1 (6 bases). The CDR3 length is 17 residues. Per germline, CDR1 MGHRA and CDR2 YSYEKL. Trimming cost V 2 bases and J 3 bases, with 17 bases left between them. The CDR3 DNA reads as TGCGCCAGCAGCCAAAAGCCGGGGGGGGCTTACAATCAGCCCCAGCATTTT. Translating gives CASSQKPGGAYNQPQHF.

Only a few counts were recorded for this clonotype. The V call is TRBV30, the J call TRBJ2-1; TRBD2 agrees at 7 bases. V lost 2 bases and J lost 7; bases outside the gene matches: 11. CDR1 and CDR2 from the germline V gene are GTSNPN and SVGIG (reference sequence). This CDR3 region has 15 residues. Written as DNA, the CDR3 is TGTGCCTGGAGTCCCGGGAGGCCCGGGTGGAATGAGCAGTTCTTC. This codes for CAWSPGRPGWNEQFF.

This clonotype has at least ten counts. The chain uses TRBV25-1 and TRBJ2-7, with a weak D call TRBD1 (5 bases). The V and J ends lost 9 bases and 0 bases respectively, with 12 bases between them. Germline V gene lookup returns CDR1 MGHDK and CDR2 SYGVNS. The CDR3 spans 13 residues. CDR3 in DNA: TGTGCCAGTGCCCCGGACACCTCCTACGAGCAGTACTTC. This gives the protein CASAPDTSYEQYF.

This clonotype has a handful of counts. One base away lies a much larger clone, so this may be a sequencing read error. The chain joins TRBV7-2 to TRBJ1-1, with 7 positions matching TRBD1. V dropped 5 bases and J dropped 3; count of bases not matched to a gene: 6. The CDR3 has 14 residues. Germline V CDR1 and CDR2: SGHTA, FQGNSA. CDR3 in amino acids: CTSSRTGGHTEAFF. The CDR3 coding sequence is TGTACCAGCAGCAGGACAGGTGGACACACTGAAGCTTTCTTT.